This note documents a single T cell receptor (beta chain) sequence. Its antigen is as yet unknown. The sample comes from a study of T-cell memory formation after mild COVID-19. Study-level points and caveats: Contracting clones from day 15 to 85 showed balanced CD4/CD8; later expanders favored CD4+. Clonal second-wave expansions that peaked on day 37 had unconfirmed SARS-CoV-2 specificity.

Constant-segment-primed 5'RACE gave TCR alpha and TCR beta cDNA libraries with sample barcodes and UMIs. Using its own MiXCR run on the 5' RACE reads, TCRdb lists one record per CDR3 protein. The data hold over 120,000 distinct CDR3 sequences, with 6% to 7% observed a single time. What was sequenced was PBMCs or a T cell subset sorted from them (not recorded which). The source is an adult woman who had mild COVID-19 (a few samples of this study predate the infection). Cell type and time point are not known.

CDR3 amino acids: CASSRDRRWNEQFF. CDR3 nucleotide sequence: TGCGCCAGCAGCCGGGACAGGAGGTGGAATGAGCAGTTCTTC. The rearrangement joins TRBV5-1 to TRBJ2-1, with 8 bases that match TRBD1. J lost 7 bases, V lost 4 bases, and 7 bases had no gene match. Per the germline V gene, CDR1 is SGHRS and CDR2 is YFSETQ. The CDR3 runs to 14 residues.